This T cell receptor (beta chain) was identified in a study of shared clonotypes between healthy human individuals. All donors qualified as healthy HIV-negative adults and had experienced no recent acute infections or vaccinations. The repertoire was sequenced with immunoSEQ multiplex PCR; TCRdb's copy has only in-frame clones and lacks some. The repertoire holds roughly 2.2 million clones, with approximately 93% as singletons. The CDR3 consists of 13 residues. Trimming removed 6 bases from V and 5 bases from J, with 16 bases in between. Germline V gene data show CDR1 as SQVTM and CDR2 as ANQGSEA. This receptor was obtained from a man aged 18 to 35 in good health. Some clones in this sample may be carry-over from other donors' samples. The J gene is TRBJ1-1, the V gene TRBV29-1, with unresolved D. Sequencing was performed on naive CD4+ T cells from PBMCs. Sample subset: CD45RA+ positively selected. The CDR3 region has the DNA TGCAGCGTCCGAACTCCAAAAGAAACTGAAGCTTTCTTT. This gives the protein CSVRTPKETEAFF.